This TCR beta chain comes out of a study of blood T cell repertoires in COVID-19. At the level of the study: The study drew acute and convalescent COVID-19 samples from the United States, Italy and Spain. Sample material is recorded as cDNA or gDNA derived from T cells, B-cell-depleted T cells, or PBMCs.

In the authors' workflow: Estimates of nucleated cell counts were drawn from the amplification of reference gene primers. The data were produced by immunoSEQ multiplex PCR, yet TCRdb's version contains in-frame clones alone and is incomplete. The DNA gave D and trimming, while V, J and clone size come from that table. The data show hundreds of thousands of clones, around nine tenths seen once. The TCR sequence derives from a man in his sixties who had recovered from COVID-19. The sample consisted of peripheral blood.

The CDR3 is CASSIDLGTGNSNQPQHF. The CDR3 nucleotides are TGTGCCAGTAGTATAGATCTCGGGACAGGGAATAGCAATCAGCCCCAGCATTTT. The genes are TRBV19 and TRBJ1-5; TRBD1 matches 9 bases. Germline loops: CDR1 LNHDA, CDR2 SQIVND (reference sequence). The CDR3 has 18 amino acids. V lost 0 bases, J lost 0 bases, and 6 bases stayed unmatched.